This paragraph reports one T cell receptor (beta chain). The antigen it recognizes is unknown. Base qualities are not provided; no much larger clone lies one nucleotide away. V is shortened by 6 bases, J by 2 bases, and the region joining them spans 17 bases. The CDR3 runs 15 amino acids, cysteine and phenylalanine included. Of the read, only the CDR3 DNA is kept; its 45 bases are in frame from base 1. The germline V gene encodes CDR1 SGDLS and CDR2 YYNGEE. TCRbeta CDR3 regions were amplified from genomic DNA using the immunoSEQ Assay, a bias-controlled multiplex PCR. Regarding the original processing steps: The number of nucleated cells in each sample was estimated from the amplification of reference gene primers within the assay. To quantify the absolute abundance of each unique TCRbeta CDR3 rearrangement, sequence reads were collapsed and filtered. For each sample, productive Simpson clonality was calculated by taking the square root of Simpson's diversity index across productive rearrangements. The table comes from immuneACCESS by way of TCRdb, which keeps in-frame sequences with V and J called. Part of the clones is missing from these tables; in studies checked, under half for an unresolved V gene and the rest for unknown reasons. The V and J calls and clone size are taken from that table; D and trimming were inferred from the DNA. The sample table holds fewer than 250,000 clones, of which 84% were seen once. 4% of the sample is taken by the ten largest.

Collaborating institutions collected whole blood in K2EDTA tubes following their own protocols. For TCRbeta analysis, collaborators shipped samples as frozen whole blood, isolated PBMCs, or DNA extracted from either of those sample types. This sample was included in a study of blood T cell repertoires in COVID-19 (dated by TCRdb to about 2020). Looking at the study overall: Samples covering the acute and convalescent phases of COVID-19 were provided by collaborators in the United States, Italy and Spain. The repertoires were made available in a free public database intended to serve as a resource for research on the immune response to SARS-CoV-2. Where available, HLA class I and class II types were taken from metadata supplied by the sample provider and were not determined by assay-based typing. Deeply sampled blood TCRbeta repertoires from subjects exposed to, actively infected with, or recovered from COVID-19 were included in the dataset. The prospective study material was composed of cDNA or gDNA derived from T cells, B-cell-depleted T cells, or PBMCs. Nearly every sample came with metadata listing a de-identified subject ID, COVID-19 status, age in years and sex. Samples were obtained from the ongoing ImmuneRACE study (first 160 participants) and from 950 to 1,500 subjects provided by 6 global collaborators. Summary of the overall study and its limitations: How much clinical and demographic metadata was included differed by source and by participant, and the metadata was provided uncurated.

The V and J segments used are TRBV9 and TRBJ2-5; a tentative D call is TRBD2 (5 bases match). The TCR originated in a middle-aged man with acute or convalescent COVID-19. The sample consisted of peripheral blood. The nucleotide sequence reads TGTGCCAGCACCCTGGCCGGCGGGCCTCAAGAGACCCAGTACTTC. The encoded protein is CASTLAGGPQETQYF.